Below, 18 T cell receptor beta chains from the same sample are listed, as sequenced in a study of spatial heterogeneity in lung cancer. Sample time point: sample taken at primary tumor resection. MiXCR was run by TCRdb on the 5' RACE reads, yielding one entry per CDR3 protein. The sample shows about 80,000 distinct CDR3 sequences, under 8.5% of them seen only once. The sequencing here drew on PBMCs, taken at surgery. Receptors originate from a male donor with early-stage non-small cell lung cancer.

V and J are TRBV19 and TRBJ2-6; unclear D gene. CDR3 length: 15 amino acids. The V gene's germline CDR1 is LNHDA and CDR2 SQIVND (reference sequence). Trimming removed 6 bases from V and 4 bases from J, with 13 bases in between. The CDR3 loop is CASRPYPSGANVLTF. CDR3 coding DNA: TGTGCCAGTAGGCCCTACCCCTCCGGGGCCAACGTCCTGACTTTC.

V usage is TRBV10-3 and J usage is TRBJ2-3, with 8 bases fitting TRBD2. CDR3 length: 15 amino acids. V shed 6 bases, J shed 5 bases, and the junction held 10 bases outside the gene matches. CDR1 ENHRY and CDR2 SYGVKD come from the germline V gene. CDR3 sequence: CAIRKGLAVEDTQYF. The CDR3 DNA is TGTGCCATCAGGAAAGGACTAGCCGTCGAAGATACGCAGTATTTT.

This clonotype has just a few counts. The chain carries TRBV7-2 and TRBJ1-1; 7 bases match TRBD1. The CDR3 contains 15 residues. Germline V CDR1 and CDR2: SGHTA, FQGNSA. Trimming at V came to 4 bases and at J to 1 base, leaving 6 bases not matched to a gene. The CDR3 DNA reads TGTGCCAGCAGCTACACCGGGACAGCGAACACTGAAGCTTTCTTT. Its translation: CASSYTGTANTEAFF.

Many counts were recorded for this clonotype. J is TRBJ2-5 and V is TRBV29-1; the D gene is possibly TRBD2 (5 bases). Germline-derived CDR1 and CDR2 are SQVTM and ANQGSEA. There are 13 residues in the CDR3. Trimming took off 4 bases at V and 0 bases at J, with 9 bases between the two ends. The CDR3 sequence is CSVAGNYQETQYF. The CDR3 DNA is TGCAGCGTTGCCGGGAACTACCAAGAGACCCAGTACTTC.

This clonotype qualifies as medium-sized. The chain joins TRBV13 to TRBJ2-7; 13 bases map to TRBD2. The CDR3 is made up of 16 amino acids. J lost 1 base, V lost 3 bases, and 3 bases had no gene match. The germline V gene has CDR1 PRHDT and CDR2 FYEKMQ (reference sequence). The CDR3 here is CASSLGGLAGSYEQYF. CDR3 nucleotides: TGTGCCAGCAGCTTGGGGGGACTAGCGGGATCCTACGAGCAGTACTTC.

The chain combines TRBV2 with TRBJ1-6; perhaps TRBD1 as D (5 bases). The germline V and J ends were trimmed by 8 bases and 7 bases, with 9 bases remaining between them. Germline V lookup: CDR1 SNHLY, CDR2 FYNNEI. CDR3 length: 12 amino acids. The CDR3 spells CASSQENSPLHF. In nucleotides, the CDR3 is TGTGCCAGCTCACAGGAGAATTCACCCCTCCACTTT.

The chain couples TRBV24-1 to TRBJ2-1, with D perhaps matching TRBD2 (6 bases). CDR1 is KGHDR, CDR2 SFDVKD, per germline. V was cut by 3 bases and J by 6 bases, with 23 bases left in between. CDR3 length equals 18 residues. This CDR3 reads CATSDPRPGAQGGNEQFF. The CDR3 DNA reads as TGTGCCACCAGTGATCCACGCCCCGGGGCGCAGGGAGGCAATGAGCAGTTCTTC.

This clonotype appeared many times. The chain carries TRBV6-1 and TRBJ2-6; D is uncertain. There are 15 residues in the CDR3. Germline V gene lookup returns CDR1 MNHNS and CDR2 SASEGT. V was clipped by 7 bases and J by 0 bases, with 10 bases between them. The CDR3 DNA sequence: TGTGCCAGCAAAATCGCAAGCTCTGGGGCCAACGTCCTGACTTTC. It specifies CASKIASSGANVLTF.

V gene TRBV20-1 combines with J gene TRBJ1-1; D remains unclear. The CDR3 is made up of 14 amino acids. Germline CDR1 and CDR2: DFQATT and SNEGSKA (reference sequence). Trimming took off 3 bases at V and 0 bases at J, with 11 bases between the two ends. For the CDR3, the DNA is TGCAGTGCTAGGCCGGGTGCGGTGAACACTGAAGCTTTCTTT. Translation: CSARPGAVNTEAFF.

This clonotype was seen a few times. The genes are TRBV12-3 or TRBV12-4 and TRBJ2-1, with 8 bases that match TRBD2. The CDR3 loop spans 13 amino acids. The V segment lost 5 bases and the J segment 7 bases; nucleotides outside the gene matches: 4. As DNA, the CDR3 is TGTGCCAGCAGTAAGGGACTAGAGAATGAGCAGTTCTTC. Residues: CASSKGLENEQFF.

This clonotype was seen ten or more times. The rearrangement links TRBV18 to TRBJ1-1; D is unresolved. The CDR3 spans 14 residues. Germline values: CDR1 KGHSH, CDR2 LQKENI. The V gene lost 2 bases and the J gene lost 4 bases, with 11 bases spanning the gap. This chain's CDR3 is CASSPEVRVTEAFF. The CDR3 DNA is TGTGCCAGCTCACCAGAGGTGAGGGTCACTGAAGCTTTCTTT.

This clonotype has at least ten counts. The rearrangement joins TRBV7-2 to TRBJ2-3, with D maybe TRBD2 (6 bases). The CDR3 consists of 15 residues. V was cut by 5 bases and J by 2 bases, with 14 bases left in between. Germline CDR1 and CDR2: SGHTA and FQGNSA. The DNA of the CDR3 is TGTGCCAGCAGCCGCCGGGCTAGCGTCACAGATACGCAGTATTTT. It encodes CASSRRASVTDTQYF.

CDR3 loop: CASSQGLVGSVNTEAFF. The CDR3 nucleotides read TGCGCCAGCAGCCAAGGTTTAGTGGGGAGTGTCAACACTGAAGCTTTCTTT. The chain recombines TRBV4-1 with TRBJ1-1; D is unresolved. Trimming took 1 base from V and 2 from J, leaving 17 bases between them. CDR3 length: 17 residues. The germline CDR1 and CDR2 sequences are MGHRA and YSYEKL.

This clonotype is categorized as medium-sized. The chain links TRBV7-9 to TRBJ2-1; TRBD1 matches 7 bases. Germline CDR1 reads SEHNR; CDR2 reads FQNEAQ (reference sequence). The CDR3 covers 15 residues. The V and J ends lost 2 bases and 3 bases, in that order; junction bases with no gene match: 4. The CDR3 coding sequence is TGTGCCAGCAGCTTACAACAGGGGATCTACAATGAGCAGTTCTTC. Translating it yields CASSLQQGIYNEQFF.

Ten or more counts support this clonotype. The chain recombines TRBV27 with TRBJ1-1; D is unresolved. The V gene's germline CDR1 is MNHEY and CDR2 SMNVEV (reference sequence). This CDR3 spans 12 amino acids. Trimming stripped 5 bases from V and 6 bases from J, with 10 bases between. CDR3 region: CASSPGSPEAFF. As DNA, the CDR3 is TGTGCCAGCAGTCCCGGGAGCCCTGAAGCTTTCTTT.

This clonotype was observed a handful of times. The rearrangement links TRBV9 to TRBJ2-7, with D tentatively TRBD2 (6 bases). CDR3 length: 15 residues. Germline V CDR1 and CDR2: SGDLS, YYNGEE. V was clipped by 0 bases and J by 2 bases, with 12 bases between them. The CDR3 DNA is TGTGCCAGCAGCGTAGGGGGACTCTCCGCCTACGAGCAGTACTTC. This sequence encodes CASSVGGLSAYEQYF.

This clonotype appeared many times. This chain joins TRBV12-3 or TRBV12-4 and TRBJ2-7, with 12 bases aligning to TRBD1. V shed 6 bases, J shed 6 bases, and the junction held 12 bases outside the gene matches. This CDR3 contains 16 residues. This CDR3 reads CASSIWGGQGAREQYF. CDR3 coding DNA: TGTGCCAGCAGCATCTGGGGGGGACAGGGGGCTCGCGAGCAGTACTTC.

The sample holds many counts of this clonotype. This chain links TRBV6-5 with TRBJ2-2, with a tentative D call TRBD1 (6 bases). The germline V gene encodes CDR1 MNHEY and CDR2 SVGAGI. Trimming cost V 4 bases and J 6 bases, with 9 bases left between them. There are 13 residues in the CDR3. This CDR3 is CASSLGGAGELFF. CDR3 nucleotide sequence: TGTGCCAGCAGTTTAGGGGGAGCCGGGGAGCTGTTTTTT.